This T cell receptor beta chain was obtained from a study of blood T cell repertoires in COVID-19. Study at large: Sources were T cells, B-cell-depleted T cells, or PBMCs; the material itself was cDNA or gDNA.

The table lists this clone with a few counts. Germline CDR1 is LNHDA and CDR2 is SQIVND (reference sequence). The V gene end was trimmed by 5 bases and the J gene end by 4 bases; junction bases not matched to a gene: 5. The CDR3 totals 16 residues. The data were produced by immunoSEQ multiplex PCR, yet TCRdb's version contains in-frame clones alone and is incomplete. The sample carries about 480,000 clones, around 89% recorded once. The specimen sequenced was PBMCs or T cells enriched from blood (not recorded which). The source is a woman in her forties who had recovered from COVID-19. The V gene is TRBV19, the J gene TRBJ2-2, with 12 bases identical to TRBD2. CDR3 nucleotide sequence: TGTGCCAGTAGTCGACTAGCGGGAGATGTCACCGGGGAGCTGTTTTTT. Translating gives CASSRLAGDVTGELFF.